The 29 T cell receptor beta chains below all came from one sample that was sequenced in a study of cytomegalovirus exposure and HLA in healthy donors. The PCR was carried out with 60 Vbeta primers and 13 Jbeta primers. TCRdb keeps only in-frame clones here, not all; method: immunoSEQ multiplex PCR. The sample contains 210,000 or so clones, roughly 79% of which appear only once. Sequenced input: PBMCs. The origin of the receptors is a woman aged 40 to 55 in good health and CMV-seronegative.

The chain recombines TRBV2 with TRBJ2-5; D perhaps matches TRBD1 (7 bases). The CDR3 has 15 amino acids. In germline, CDR1 is SNHLY, CDR2 FYNNEI. Trimming left V 7 bases short and J 4 bases short, with 19 bases between. CDR3 nucleotide sequence: TGTGCCAGCACCCGACTAGAGGGGGCCGGAGAGACCCAGTACTTC. Its translation: CASTRLEGAGETQYF.

This clone was picked up one time. The V and J genes are TRBV7-3 and TRBJ1-1, with D tentatively TRBD1 (5 bases). V lost 2 bases to trimming and J lost 4 bases, with 11 bases between them. Per germline, CDR1 SGHTA and CDR2 FQGTGA. This CDR3 region has 14 residues. CDR3 sequence reads: CASSLRGGGTEAFF. For the CDR3, the DNA is TGTGCCAGCAGCTTACGTGGGGGAGGCACTGAAGCTTTCTTT.

The rearrangement links TRBV27 to TRBJ2-3, with D possibly being TRBD2 (5 bases). V was clipped by 5 bases and J by 4 bases, with 19 bases between them. This CDR3 region has 16 residues. Germline assignment: CDR1 MNHEY and CDR2 SMNVEV (reference sequence). CDR3 amino acids: CASSPREGTIPDTQYF. Here the CDR3 DNA reads TGTGCCAGCAGTCCCCGAGAGGGAACTATCCCAGATACGCAGTATTTT.

The V and J genes are TRBV11-3 and TRBJ1-4, with a tentative D call TRBD1 (6 bases). The CDR3 covers 17 residues. The V and J ends lost 1 base and 3 bases respectively, with 15 bases between them. Germline V CDR1 and CDR2: SGHNT, YENEEA. The CDR3 nucleotides read TGTGCCAGCAGCTTAGGGGGGCAGGGGTGGTCTAATGAAAAACTGTTTTTT. Residues: CASSLGGQGWSNEKLFF.

The gene calls are TRBV2 and TRBJ2-3, with D maybe TRBD2 (6 bases). The CDR3 is 15 residues long. The V gene's germline CDR1 is SNHLY and CDR2 FYNNEI. Trimming pared 5 bases from V and 2 bases from J, leaving 14 bases between. Here the CDR3 reads CASSSTSGLTDTQYF. In nucleotides, the CDR3 is TGTGCCAGCAGTTCCACAAGCGGGCTCACAGATACGCAGTATTTT.

J is TRBJ2-5 and V is TRBV6-5, with D tentatively TRBD2 (5 bases). The CDR3 spans 12 residues. The germline gives CDR1 MNHEY, CDR2 SVGAGI. V lost 6 bases and J lost 5, with 10 bases in between. CDR3 residues: CASSRGWETQYF. The DNA of the CDR3 is TGTGCCAGCAGCCGGGGATGGGAGACCCAGTACTTC.

The chain links TRBV15 to TRBJ2-1; 10 bases fit TRBD2. V was pared by 3 bases and J by 2 bases, with 7 bases of the junction left unmatched. Looked up from germline, CDR1 is LNHNV and CDR2 is YYDKDF (reference sequence). The CDR3 is 17 residues long. This CDR3 is CATSSAPGTSAYNEQFF. Here the CDR3 DNA reads TGTGCCACCAGCAGTGCTCCCGGGACTAGCGCCTACAATGAGCAGTTCTTC.

In DNA, the CDR3 is TGTGCCAGCAGTTATAATGGCTACACCTTC. Amino acids: CASSYNGYTF. The rearrangement joins TRBV6-6 to TRBJ1-2; D uncertain. Trimming shortened V by 3 bases and J by 6 bases, and 2 bases separated the two germline ends. CDR3 length equals 10 residues. The germline V gene has CDR1 MNHNY and CDR2 SVGAGI (reference sequence).

The chain combines TRBV7-2 with TRBJ1-2; 8 nucleotides align to TRBD1. The germline V gene encodes CDR1 SGHTA and CDR2 FQGNSA. The CDR3 is 13 amino acids. J was trimmed by 4 bases and V by 6 bases; bases with no gene match: 4. CDR3 sequence reads: CASRPGQAYGYTF. CDR3 bases: TGTGCCAGCAGACCGGGACAGGCCTATGGCTACACCTTC.

V is TRBV28 and J is TRBJ1-5, with D tentatively TRBD1 (6 bases). V dropped 6 bases and J dropped 9 bases, with 12 bases sitting between them. The CDR3 is 12 amino acids. Germline V gene sequence: CDR1 MDHEN, CDR2 SYDVKM. The CDR3 loop reads CASRFSDRPQHF. In DNA, the CDR3 is TGTGCCAGCAGATTCTCGGACAGGCCCCAGCATTTT.

This chain links TRBV5-1 with TRBJ2-2, with TRBD2 as a possible D gene (5 bases). This CDR3 is built from 16 residues. Germline loops: CDR1 SGHRS, CDR2 YFSETQ. V lost 4 bases and J lost 7, with 20 bases in between. The CDR3 spells CASSRGEGAVFGELFF. As DNA, the CDR3 is TGCGCCAGCAGCCGGGGAGAGGGCGCGGTCTTCGGGGAGCTGTTTTTT.

V gene TRBV4-1 combines with J gene TRBJ2-1, with D unresolved. CDR1 and CDR2 (germline): MGHRA, YSYEKL. CDR3 length equals 16 residues. V lost 1 base and J lost 7, with 17 bases in between. The CDR3 nucleotides are TGCGCCAGCAGCCAAGTCTTGGGTGGCTCCGGGAATGAGCAGTTCTTC. This sequence encodes CASSQVLGGSGNEQFF.

This rearrangement joins TRBV7-2 to TRBJ2-3; 9 positions match TRBD2. The CDR3 is made up of 18 amino acids. CDR1 is SGHTA, CDR2 FQGNSA, per germline. The V segment lost 4 bases and the J segment 4 bases; nucleotides outside the gene matches: 15. The CDR3: CASSYLPTRGGRADTQYF. The CDR3 nucleotides are TGTGCCAGCAGCTACCTCCCGACGCGGGGGGGCAGGGCAGATACGCAGTATTTT.

The chain employs TRBV19 and TRBJ1-2; D is unclear. The CDR3 sequence is 14 residues long. V shed 3 bases and J shed 11 bases, with 19 bases lying between them. Per the germline V gene, CDR1 is LNHDA and CDR2 is SQIVND (reference sequence). The CDR3 loop reads CASSMRTGQALYTF. CDR3 DNA: TGTGCCAGTAGTATGAGGACTGGGCAAGCGCTTTACACCTTC.

In its sample, this clone was seen a few times. This rearrangement joins TRBV10-3 to TRBJ1-5; TRBD1 might be the D (6 bases). The CDR3 extends over 15 amino acids. The V gene lost 2 bases and the J gene lost 6 bases, with 14 bases spanning the gap. Germline V gives CDR1 ENHRY, CDR2 SYGVKD. CDR3 loop: CAISEGYRAGQPQHF. The CDR3 coding sequence is TGTGCCATCAGTGAGGGATACAGGGCGGGTCAGCCCCAGCATTTT.

This sequence joins TRBV6-9 and TRBJ2-5; D may be TRBD2 (5 bases). V was pared by 2 bases and J by 4 bases, with 14 bases between. Germline V gene lookup returns CDR1 MNHGY and CDR2 SVAAGI. The CDR3 extends over 15 amino acids. In DNA, the CDR3 is TGTGCCAGCAGTTATAGGAGGTTCAAAATAGAGACCCAGTACTTC. Translating it yields CASSYRRFKIETQYF.

To note about this clone: Other nucleotide sequences in the sample specify the same CDR3. The chain couples TRBV4-1 to TRBJ2-1; 11 positions agree with TRBD2. Germline CDR1 is MGHRA and CDR2 is YSYEKL. The CDR3 has 17 amino acids. V dropped 0 bases and J dropped 7; count of bases not matched to a gene: 8. In DNA, the CDR3 is TGCGCCAGCAGCCAAGAATTAGCGGGGGGGATCGGGAATGAGCAGTTCTTC. Translated: CASSQELAGGIGNEQFF.

The chain carries TRBV9 and TRBJ2-6, with TRBD1 matching 10 bases. The V and J ends lost 3 bases and 2 bases, in that order; junction bases with no gene match: 5. This CDR3 has 17 residues. Germline CDR1 and CDR2: SGDLS and YYNGEE. DNA of the CDR3: TGTGCCAGCAGCGAGGACAGGGGGTCCGCTGGGGCCAACGTCCTGACTTTC. Amino acids: CASSEDRGSAGANVLTF.

In this sample, this clone turned up a few times. V gene TRBV5-6 combines with J gene TRBJ2-7, with D hard to call. This CDR3 is built from 14 residues. The V gene lost 3 bases and the J gene lost 0 bases, with 10 bases spanning the gap. Germline-derived CDR1 and CDR2 are SGHDT and YYEEEE. The CDR3 DNA is TGTGCCAGCAGCTGGATACAGAGCTCCTACGAGCAGTACTTC. This sequence encodes CASSWIQSSYEQYF.

V and J are TRBV19 and TRBJ1-5, with D perhaps TRBD1 (6 bases). The CDR3 totals 15 residues. Per the germline V gene, CDR1 is LNHDA and CDR2 is SQIVND (reference sequence). Trimming removed 3 bases from V and 4 bases from J, with 13 bases in between. CDR3 sequence reads: CASSMRQELNQPQHF. The CDR3 nucleotides are TGTGCCAGTAGTATGCGACAGGAGTTGAATCAGCCCCAGCATTTT.

The chain uses TRBV5-6 and TRBJ1-2, with 7 bases lining up with TRBD1. Unmatched junction bases numbered 8, after V lost 5 bases and J lost 1 base. The CDR3 has 15 amino acids. Germline assignment: CDR1 SGHDT and CDR2 YYEEEE. The CDR3 coding sequence is TGTGCCAGCAGGGCCAGGGGGACACTTAACTATGGCTACACCTTC. Amino acid sequence: CASRARGTLNYGYTF.

This clone has more than one count but fewer than ten. CDR3 bases: TGTGCCAGCAGCCTCGGACAGGGTACCGATTACGAGCAGTACTTC. Encoded protein: CASSLGQGTDYEQYF. This chain uses TRBV5-4 with TRBJ2-7; 8 bases line up with TRBD1. The CDR3 covers 15 residues. The V gene's germline CDR1 is SGHNT and CDR2 YYREEE (reference sequence). V trimming: 4 bases; J trimming: 4 bases; junction bases outside the gene matches: 10.

The V call is TRBV12-5, the J call TRBJ1-5, with D uncertain. The V and J ends lost 2 bases and 4 bases respectively, with 9 bases between them. The germline CDR1 and CDR2 sequences are LGHNT and FRNRAP. The CDR3 has 14 amino acids. The CDR3 here is CASGLWPRNQPQHF. The CDR3 DNA reads TGTGCTAGTGGTTTGTGGCCTCGAAATCAGCCCCAGCATTTT. Complete variable domain (other parts from reference TRBV12-5 and TRBJ1-5): DARVTQTPRHKVTEMGQEVTMRCQPILGHNTVFWYRQTMMQGLELLAYFRNRAPLDDSGMPKDRFSAEMPDATLATLKIQPSEPRDSAVYFCASGLWPRNQPQHFGDGTRLSIL.

V and J are TRBV27 and TRBJ1-2, with D maybe TRBD1 (6 bases). This CDR3 is built from 13 residues. Looked up from germline, CDR1 is MNHEY and CDR2 is SMNVEV (reference sequence). The V end was cut by 2 bases, the J end by 6 bases, with 10 bases between. This chain's CDR3 is CASSLAGDNGYTF. In DNA, the CDR3 is TGTGCCAGCAGTTTAGCAGGGGATAATGGCTACACCTTC.

The rearrangement uses TRBV9 and TRBJ2-1, with TRBD2 matching over 12 bases. CDR1 and CDR2 from the germline V gene are SGDLS and YYNGEE. This CDR3 comprises 15 residues. V was pared by 4 bases and J by 3 bases, with 2 bases of the junction left unmatched. The CDR3 protein is CASSSSGGDYNEQFF. Written as DNA, the CDR3 is TGTGCCAGCAGCTCTAGCGGGGGGGACTACAATGAGCAGTTCTTC.

The rearrangement links TRBV5-1 to TRBJ2-3, with TRBD1 matching 11 bases. Per the germline V gene, CDR1 is SGHRS and CDR2 is YFSETQ. J was trimmed by 4 bases and V by 5 bases; bases with no gene match: 12. The CDR3 has 17 residues. The CDR3 reads CASRIALPGQGADTQYF. The CDR3 nucleotides read TGCGCCAGCAGGATTGCCCTTCCGGGACAGGGGGCAGATACGCAGTATTTT.

The V and J genes are TRBV27 and TRBJ1-2; 8 bases align to TRBD1. Germline CDR1 is MNHEY and CDR2 is SMNVEV (reference sequence). J lost 1 base, V lost 5 bases, and 12 bases had no gene match. The CDR3 has 17 amino acids. CDR3 in amino acids: CASSPLDRGRDNYGYTF. CDR3 DNA: TGTGCCAGCAGTCCCCTCGACAGGGGCCGAGATAACTATGGCTACACCTTC.

The chain links TRBV6-5 to TRBJ2-3, with D possibly being TRBD1 (5 bases). CDR1 and CDR2 from the germline V gene are MNHEY and SVGAGI. V lost 4 bases and J 6 bases, leaving 14 bases between the germline ends. This CDR3 is 14 amino acids long. As DNA, the CDR3 is TGTGCCAGCAGTTCAGGGTCATCGAGGGATACGCAGTATTTT. Its translation is CASSSGSSRDTQYF.

This clone was counted only a few times. The chain carries TRBV6-5 and TRBJ1-2, with D perhaps TRBD1 (5 bases). Germline CDR1 and CDR2: MNHEY and SVGAGI. There are 13 residues in the CDR3. The V end was cut by 8 bases, the J end by 4 bases, with 14 bases between. As DNA, the CDR3 is TGTGCCAGCCGTGGGGGGGGTCCCTATGGCTACACCTTC. This encodes CASRGGGPYGYTF.